A selection of T cell receptor beta chains follows, all from one sample in a study of T cell repertoires in cytomegalovirus infection. TCRdb analysed the reads with MiXCR anew, one entry per CDR3 protein. This table has more than 650,000 distinct CDR3 sequences, less than 40% appearing once. Sequenced: PBMCs. The receptors here all came from a human donor in good health (CMV status not recorded). Some clones in this sample may be carry-over from other donors' samples. Both conserved end residues are trimmed from each CDR3. Each record gives: V gene, D gene, CDR3 protein. A D gene is named only where the DNA matches it firmly.

v_gene: TRBV5-4
d_gene: .
CDR3aa: ASSLSSGTNTEAF

v_gene: TRBV28
d_gene: .
CDR3aa: ATEIGGAPHQPQH

v_gene: TRBV28
d_gene: TRBD2
CDR3aa: ASNAGGPYEQY

v_gene: TRBV30
d_gene: .
CDR3aa: AWSVQGRMNTEAF

v_gene: TRBV19
d_gene: TRBD1
CDR3aa: ASSSRDRGLGGYT

v_gene: TRBV30
d_gene: .
CDR3aa: AWSDSATGELF

v_gene: TRBV2
d_gene: .
CDR3aa: ASKDRQNSPLH

v_gene: TRBV13
d_gene: TRBD2
CDR3aa: ASSPQGERGAHNEQF

v_gene: TRBV7-2
d_gene: .
CDR3aa: ASSQGGGAATEAF

v_gene: TRBV7-2
d_gene: .
CDR3aa: ASSLQGRTEAY

v_gene: TRBV6-1
d_gene: .
CDR3aa: ASSERPWNTEDF

v_gene: TRBV5-1
d_gene: TRBD2
CDR3aa: ASRSLAGSNEQF

v_gene: TRBV2
d_gene: .
CDR3aa: ASSSRERDNEAF

v_gene: TRBV4-2
d_gene: .
CDR3aa: ASSPWAGTDTQY

v_gene: TRBV7-9
d_gene: .
CDR3aa: ASSRDKSSYNEQF

v_gene: TRBV5-6
d_gene: TRBD1
CDR3aa: ASSFGTGDTDTQY

v_gene: TRBV10-2
d_gene: TRBD1
CDR3aa: AGWDRGTDEQF

v_gene: TRBV28
d_gene: .
CDR3aa: ASSFGAATEAF

v_gene: TRBV27
d_gene: .
CDR3aa: ASSLSLPRMNTEAF

v_gene: TRBV20-1
d_gene: .
CDR3aa: SAGRTANTEAF

v_gene: TRBV20-1
d_gene: .
CDR3aa: SARDLLAPRGEQF

v_gene: TRBV12-3/TRBV12-4
d_gene: .
CDR3aa: ASSLDLSSDTQY

v_gene: TRBV28
d_gene: .
CDR3aa: ASSLFTLDTQY

v_gene: TRBV4-2
d_gene: .
CDR3aa: ASSNTGPTEAF

v_gene: TRBV5-1
d_gene: TRBD1
CDR3aa: ASSWGDRGPLETQY

v_gene: TRBV6-1
d_gene: .
CDR3aa: ASRSLGANSPLH

v_gene: TRBV7-2
d_gene: .
CDR3aa: ASSSTISLRGSNEQF

v_gene: TRBV12-3/TRBV12-4
d_gene: .
CDR3aa: ASSLELPGDTQY

v_gene: TRBV6-4
d_gene: .
CDR3aa: ASRAPGYWTEAF

v_gene: TRBV19
d_gene: .
CDR3aa: ASSIGFGGGYSYEQY

v_gene: TRBV20-1
d_gene: TRBD1
CDR3aa: SAYRGSTNTGELF

v_gene: TRBV7-2
d_gene: .
CDR3aa: ASSPRDRLWATNEKLF

v_gene: TRBV4-1
d_gene: TRBD2
CDR3aa: ASSQDRGAGELF

v_gene: TRBV20-1
d_gene: TRBD1
CDR3aa: SATGGGSNQPQH

v_gene: TRBV6-2/TRBV6-3
d_gene: TRBD2
CDR3aa: ASSQRASGIDEQY

v_gene: TRBV7-2
d_gene: .
CDR3aa: ASIQQVRQHNEQF

v_gene: TRBV27
d_gene: .
CDR3aa: ASSFGKYEQF

v_gene: TRBV7-2
d_gene: .
CDR3aa: ASSLRGGQTDEQY

v_gene: TRBV7-6
d_gene: .
CDR3aa: ASSLAHDPRQHNEQF

v_gene: TRBV11-3
d_gene: .
CDR3aa: ASSLGPSETQY

v_gene: TRBV28
d_gene: TRBD2
CDR3aa: ASGLAGGTKQETQY

v_gene: TRBV7-2
d_gene: .
CDR3aa: ASSFLIPKPSSYNEQF

v_gene: TRBV2
d_gene: .
CDR3aa: ASGVQMNTGELF

v_gene: TRBV28
d_gene: TRBD1
CDR3aa: ASSFLGTDALVEQF

v_gene: TRBV2
d_gene: TRBD2
CDR3aa: ASSGTRLQETQY

v_gene: TRBV5-1
d_gene: .
CDR3aa: ASSPGGRTTEAF